The text below deals with one T cell receptor (beta chain). Its specificity is not known. A junction end diverges from the germline sequence, so it may reflect a read error. The study defined stable Graves' hyperthyroidism as no ophthalmopathy progression within 18 months. Patients aged 18 to 65 with hyperthyroidism were newly diagnosed, with duration under 2 months. Exclusions: uncontrolled infection, other autoimmune disease, pregnancy, lactation. These data are taken from a study of T cells in Graves' hyperthyroidism and ophthalmopathy. The study's findings and limits: Stable hyperthyroidism and ophthalmopathy were separated using 13 V-J signatures.

Researchers amplified the TCR beta CDR3 regions from RNA transcripts. A first-round RT-PCR of the TCR CDR3 used the HTBI primer set. One entry per CDR3 protein, called by TCRdb with MiXCR from the multiplex PCR reads. This repertoire shows a few hundred thousand distinct CDR3 sequences, more than 45% found once; its top ten account for approximately 8.4%. The origin of this receptor is a woman aged 18-29 years with Graves' hyperthyroidism. Sequencing was done on a sample of peripheral blood or thyroid tissue (not recorded which).

CDR3 region: CASSLAGVNNEPQHF. The DNA of the CDR3 is TGTGCCAGCAGCTTAGCGGGGGTAAACAATGAGCCCCAGCATTTT. The gene calls are TRBV7-6 and TRBJ1-5, with a weak D call TRBD1 (5 bases). The length of the CDR3 is 15 residues. Germline V gene lookup returns CDR1 SGHVS and CDR2 FNYEAQ.